The next 24 T cell receptor beta chains were all read from a single sample in a study of radiation and T cells in renal cell carcinoma (TCRdb year 2020). The method behind the library was the immunoSEQ multiplex PCR assay. TCRdb re-hosts the immuneACCESS table, in-frame sequences only. Its copies lack some clones; in the studies checked, an unresolved V gene accounts for under half of them, and the cause for the rest is not known. This sample is represented by 110,000 to 150,000 clones; around nine tenths of them were singletons. The ten most abundant clones make up around 12% of the sample. The label giving this sample's time point can be read as: baseline pretreatment blood. Per the publication, the treatment or condition label means: 15 Gy SBRT to primary tumor, nephrectomy 4 weeks later. The source was blood, collected from a patient whose treatment included radiotherapy and nephrectomy. The origin of the receptors is a woman between 45 and 60 years old with renal cell carcinoma.

This clone has a single count. The CDR3 nucleotides read TGCGCCAGCAGCTTGGTTAGTAGCGGAAGCTACAATGAGCAGTTCTTC. Amino acids: CASSLVSSGSYNEQFF. The J gene is TRBJ2-1, the V gene TRBV5-1, with D perhaps TRBD2 (6 bases). V was cut by 0 bases and J by 3 bases, with 13 bases left in between. The CDR3 totals 16 residues. Germline V gene data show CDR1 as SGHRS and CDR2 as YFSETQ.

This clone showed up just once. The CDR3 spells CASSFIWDRANEQFF. In DNA form, the CDR3 reads TGTGCCAGCAGCTTCATTTGGGACAGGGCCAATGAGCAGTTCTTC. This rearrangement joins TRBV7-2 to TRBJ2-1, with 9 bases matching TRBD1. This CDR3 is 15 amino acids long. Losses at the gene ends were 3 bases for V and 6 bases for J; bases not matched to a gene: 6. Germline loops: CDR1 SGHTA, CDR2 FQGNSA.

The chain joins TRBV2 to TRBJ1-5; TRBD1 matches at 11 bases. CDR3 length equals 15 residues. V lost 6 bases and J lost 7; bases outside the gene matches: 8. Germline assignment: CDR1 SNHLY and CDR2 FYNNEI. The DNA for the CDR3 is TGTGCCAGCAGCGGGGGAGGGACAGGGGGACAGCCCCAGCATTTT. It specifies CASSGGGTGGQPQHF.

V is TRBV7-6 and J is TRBJ1-3; no firm D call. Germline loops: CDR1 SGHVS, CDR2 FNYEAQ. The CDR3 has 14 amino acids. With 0 bases removed from V and 5 bases from J, the gap between germline ends came to 8 bases. DNA for the CDR3: TGTGCCAGCAGCTTAGCCGGGCATCGAAACACCATATATTTT. It yields the protein CASSLAGHRNTIYF.

The chain has TRBV7-2 and TRBJ2-7; D perhaps matches TRBD2 (6 bases). The germline gives CDR1 SGHTA, CDR2 FQGNSA. This CDR3 contains 12 residues. V was trimmed by 5 bases and J by 7 bases, leaving 12 bases between them. CDR3 protein: CASSPPGEEQYF. CDR3 coding DNA: TGTGCCAGCAGCCCCCCGGGGGAAGAGCAGTACTTC.

V usage is TRBV9 and J usage is TRBJ1-2; D remains unclear. The germline V gene encodes CDR1 SGDLS and CDR2 YYNGEE. CDR3 length equals 13 residues. Trimming took 3 bases from V and 5 from J, leaving 11 bases between them. CDR3 in amino acids: CASSDHRAYGYTF. DNA of the CDR3: TGTGCCAGCAGCGATCACCGAGCGTATGGCTACACCTTC.

The genes are TRBV6-6 and TRBJ2-2; TRBD1 might be the D (6 bases). The CDR3 has 14 amino acids. V lost 4 bases to trimming and J lost 8 bases, with 14 bases between them. Germline CDR1 reads MNHNY; CDR2 reads SVGAGI (reference sequence). CDR3 amino acids: CASSLTGTGGELFF. CDR3 nucleotides: TGTGCCAGCAGTTTAACAGGGACCGGGGGGGAGCTGTTTTTT.

The V gene is TRBV5-3, the J gene TRBJ1-1, with 7 bases that match TRBD1. TRBV5-3 is identified as an open reading frame with a role that is uncertain. The CDR3 contains 15 residues. Trimming took 0 bases from V and 0 from J; bases not matched to a gene: 2. The CDR3 DNA follows: TGTGCCAGAAGCTTGGGACAGGGAATGAACACTGAAGCTTTCTTT. Protein: CARSLGQGMNTEAFF.

The chain is built from TRBV15 and TRBJ1-1; D unresolved. The CDR3 consists of 13 residues. CDR1 is LNHNV, CDR2 YYDKDF, per germline (reference sequence). V lost 0 bases and J 7 bases, leaving 9 bases between the germline ends. CDR3 DNA sequence: TGTGCCACCAGCAGAGATTTTGGCCGTGAAGCTTTCTTT. It is translated as CATSRDFGREAFF.

The rearrangement links TRBV4-3 to TRBJ1-1; D is ambiguous. Deletions cut 1 base from V and 2 bases from J, with 23 bases between. Germline V lookup: CDR1 LGHNA, CDR2 YSLEER. The CDR3 runs to 19 residues. The CDR3 DNA is TGCGCCAGCAGCCAAGGCCACAGATTGGGCCTAGGGAAAAACACTGAAGCTTTCTTT. It is translated as CASSQGHRLGLGKNTEAFF.

This chain joins TRBV6-5 and TRBJ1-2, with D uncertain. From germline, CDR1 is MNHEY and CDR2 SVGAGI. Trimming shortened V by 7 bases and J by 1 base, and 10 bases separated the two germline ends. This CDR3 spans 13 amino acids. Here the CDR3 reads CASKLTVNYGYTF. For the CDR3, the DNA is TGTGCCAGCAAGCTGACGGTTAACTATGGCTACACCTTC.

CDR3 amino acids: CASSSERTRETQYF. In DNA, the CDR3 is TGCGCCAGCAGCTCGGAGAGGACCAGGGAGACCCAGTACTTC. The chain couples TRBV5-1 to TRBJ2-5; D remains unclear. Germline V gene sequence: CDR1 SGHRS, CDR2 YFSETQ. V shed 3 bases and J shed 5 bases, with 14 bases lying between them. This CDR3 has 14 residues.

The chain uses TRBV20-1 and TRBJ2-5, with TRBD2 matching 7 bases. V dropped 3 bases and J dropped 10; count of bases not matched to a gene: 5. This CDR3 has 11 residues. Germline V CDR1 and CDR2: DFQATT, SNEGSKA (reference sequence). The CDR3 reads CSARGGAGQYF. CDR3 nucleotides: TGCAGTGCTAGGGGAGGGGCGGGCCAGTACTTC.

The genes are TRBV6-1 and TRBJ1-1; 9 nucleotides match TRBD1. Germline CDR1 MNHNS, CDR2 SASEGT. The CDR3 totals 14 residues. V was clipped by 8 bases and J by 11 bases; unmatched bases: 15. The CDR3 is CASQTSQTGGEAFF. The CDR3 DNA reads TGTGCCAGCCAAACCAGCCAAACAGGGGGCGAGGCTTTCTTT.

The genes are TRBV4-3 and TRBJ1-6; D is perhaps TRBD1 (6 bases). Germline V gives CDR1 LGHNA, CDR2 YSLEER. V lost 4 bases and J lost 6, with 13 bases in between. CDR3 length equals 15 residues. The CDR3 nucleotides are TGCGCCAGCAGCCCTTGGGGGGGCCGTAATTCACCCCTCCACTTT. It is translated as CASSPWGGRNSPLHF.

The rearrangement joins TRBV18 to TRBJ1-5, with 7 bases identical to TRBD1. The length of the CDR3 is 14 residues. Germline V gene data show CDR1 as KGHSH and CDR2 as LQKENI. The V segment lost 3 bases and the J segment 7 bases; nucleotides outside the gene matches: 6. The CDR3 spells CASSPPGQTQPQHF. The CDR3 region has the DNA TGTGCCAGCTCACCGCCGGGACAGACCCAGCCCCAGCATTTT.

This clone was seen a handful of times. The chain combines TRBV7-2 with TRBJ1-6; D is unresolved. V was trimmed by 1 base and J by 0 bases, leaving 7 bases between them. The CDR3 has 16 residues. Per the germline V gene, CDR1 is SGHTA and CDR2 is FQGNSA. The CDR3 is CASSLDSISYNSPLHF. DNA for the CDR3: TGTGCCAGCAGCTTAGATTCTATCTCCTATAATTCACCCCTCCACTTT.

The chain is built from TRBV6-4 and TRBJ1-1, with TRBD1 matching 7 bases. V was clipped by 6 bases and J by 0 bases; unmatched bases: 7. The CDR3 length is 15 residues. Germline V gene sequence: CDR1 MRHNA, CDR2 SNTAGT. The CDR3 sequence is CASSTGDRVNTEAFF. The DNA of the CDR3 is TGTGCCAGCAGCACGGGCGACAGGGTGAACACTGAAGCTTTCTTT.

The V and J genes are TRBV6-5 and TRBJ2-5, with D unclear. The CDR3 contains 13 residues. CDR1 and CDR2 (germline): MNHEY, SVGAGI. V was trimmed by 4 bases and J by 1 base, leaving 7 bases between them. CDR3 protein: CASSFAFQETQYF. DNA of the CDR3: TGTGCCAGCAGTTTCGCCTTCCAAGAGACCCAGTACTTC.

V gene TRBV25-1 combines with J gene TRBJ1-1; D remains unclear. This CDR3 is 13 amino acids long. Trimming left V 8 bases short and J 0 bases short, with 10 bases between. Germline lookup yields CDR1 MGHDK and CDR2 SYGVNS. Here the CDR3 DNA reads TGTGCCAGCCGTCTTACGGTGAACACTGAAGCTTTCTTT. Amino acid sequence: CASRLTVNTEAFF. The full variable domain, its missing parts supplied by reference TRBV25-1 and TRBJ1-1, is EADIYQTPRYLVIGTGKKITLECSQTMGHDKMYWYQQDPGMELHLIHYSYGVNSTEKGDLSSESTVSRIRTEHFPLTLESARPSHTSQYLCASRLTVNTEAFFGQGTRLTVV.

The rearrangement links TRBV18 to TRBJ1-2, with 8 bases that match TRBD1. Per germline, CDR1 KGHSH and CDR2 LQKENI. Trimming at V came to 5 bases and at J to 6 bases, leaving 5 bases not matched to a gene. The CDR3 is 13 amino acids. CDR3 protein: CASSGQGLDGYTF. Written as DNA, the CDR3 is TGTGCCAGCTCAGGACAGGGTTTGGATGGCTACACCTTC. The full variable domain, with the rest looked up from reference TRBV18 and TRBJ1-2, is NAGVMQNPRHLVRRRGQEARLRCSPMKGHSHVYWYRQLPEEGLKFMVYLQKENIIDESGMPKERFSAEFPKEGPSILRIQQVVRGDSAAYFCASSGQGLDGYTFGSGTRLTVV.

Details on this clone: At one of its ends the junction is not consistent with the germline gene, which may arise from a read error. The chain uses TRBV23-1 and TRBJ2-2; the D is unclear. TRBV23-1 is an ORF, with its function uncertain. This CDR3 has 9 amino acids. The CDR3 region has the DNA TGCGCCAACACAGGGGAGCTGTTTTTT. This gives the protein CANTGELFF.

The chain joins TRBV4-3 to TRBJ2-1; 10 bases map to TRBD2. Germline values: CDR1 LGHNA, CDR2 YSLEER. The ends lost 1 base at V and 4 bases at J; junction bases unmatched: 1. This CDR3 has 15 amino acids. The CDR3 DNA reads as TGCGCCAGCAGCCAAGTTAGCGGGGGGTACAATGAGCAGTTCTTC. Translated: CASSQVSGGYNEQFF.

J is TRBJ1-5 and V is TRBV6-1; D not resolved. V was clipped by 0 bases and J by 1 base, with 13 bases between them. Germline CDR1 MNHNS, CDR2 SASEGT. The CDR3 contains 17 residues. For the CDR3, the DNA is TGTGCCAGCAGTGAAGCGGGCGGATCTCGGAGCAATCAGCCCCAGCATTTT. This gives the protein CASSEAGGSRSNQPQHF.